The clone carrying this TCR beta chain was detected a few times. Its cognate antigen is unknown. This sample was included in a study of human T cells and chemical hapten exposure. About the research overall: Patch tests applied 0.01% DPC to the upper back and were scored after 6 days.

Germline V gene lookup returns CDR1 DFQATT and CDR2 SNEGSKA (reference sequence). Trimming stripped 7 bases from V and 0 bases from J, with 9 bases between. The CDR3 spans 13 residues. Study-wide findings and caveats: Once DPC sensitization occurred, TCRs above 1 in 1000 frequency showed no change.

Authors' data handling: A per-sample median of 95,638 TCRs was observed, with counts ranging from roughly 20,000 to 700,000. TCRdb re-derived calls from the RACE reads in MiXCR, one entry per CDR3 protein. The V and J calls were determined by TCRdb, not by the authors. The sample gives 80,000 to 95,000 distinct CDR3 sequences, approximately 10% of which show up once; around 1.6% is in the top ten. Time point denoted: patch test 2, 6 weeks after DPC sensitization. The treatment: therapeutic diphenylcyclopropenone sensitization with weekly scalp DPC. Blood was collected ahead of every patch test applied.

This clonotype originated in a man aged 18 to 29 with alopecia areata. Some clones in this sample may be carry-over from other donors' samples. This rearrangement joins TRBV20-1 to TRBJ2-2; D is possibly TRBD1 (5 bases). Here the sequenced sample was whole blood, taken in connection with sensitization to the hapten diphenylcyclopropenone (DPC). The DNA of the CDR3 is TGCAGTGTAGGGGCGGCGAACACCGGGGAGCTGTTTTTT. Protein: CSVGAANTGELFF.